This T cell receptor beta chain was identified in a study of beta chain features in type 1 diabetes (dated by TCRdb to the late 2010s). Broadly, across the study: Mean age, gender distribution, total cell number and subset yield were not different between patients and healthy donors. The study compared TCRB repertoires of sorted circulating CD4+ T cell subsets between recently diagnosed type 1 diabetes patients and matched healthy donors. Regulatory and stem cell-like memory subsets were isolated from only 8 patients and roughly 8 healthy donors, whereas naive and central memory subsets came from all 28 donors. A total of just under 110,000,000 sorted cells were examined across all samples, and RNA yield correlated strongly with the number of cells per subset. Summary of the overall study and its limitations: Because small numbers of individuals were included in the HLA sub-analyses, any influence of HLA type on TCRB rearrangement was left unresolved. Naive, central memory and regulatory TCRB repertoires appeared to be more alike among patients than among healthy donors. Because cDNA rather than genomic DNA was sequenced, highly expressing activated cells could have been over-represented, although no difference in activation and CD3 levels was found between groups. Shorter templates might be favored by PCR, yet because patient and control samples were amplified and corrected together, any such skew would affect both groups equally. At VDJ recombination sites, type 1 diabetes patients had fewer insertions and more deleted nucleotides, which implies abnormalities in thymic rearrangement. In all four CD4+ subsets, TCRB CDR3 length was moderately but significantly shorter in type 1 diabetes patients.

Each donor gave one peripheral blood draw, averaging about 120 mL, which was collected into heparinised tubes. A BD FACSAria II and a panel including CD45RO, CCR7, CD25, CD127, CD95 and CD27 were used to sort naive, central memory, regulatory and stem cell-like memory CD4+ T cells. Purity was above 95% for every sorted population. PBMCs were separated immediately by Lymphoprep density gradient centrifugation and were stained directly, without being cultured. So that batch effects would be minimized, each experiment stained and sorted samples in pairs, pairing one healthy donor with one patient. CDR1 and CDR2 are drawn from the germline V gene (reference sequence): GTSNPN, SVGIG. Ends trimmed: V by 0 bases, J by 5 bases; bases unmatched to a gene: 9. The CDR3 goes from the cysteine to the phenylalanine over 15 residues. Left in the record is the CDR3 DNA by itself, 45 bases read in frame from the first base.

The entire amount of isolated RNA was reverse transcribed using the High Capacity cDNA Reverse Transcription Kit, so the sequenced TCRB transcripts were expressed ones. Naive, central memory and regulatory T cell samples underwent deep immunoSEQ sequencing, averaging around 3.9 million total reads per sample. Sorted cells were lysed in RLT buffer and RNA was extracted with DNase-treated RNeasy Micro or Mini kits, depending on cell number. To prevent cross-contamination, every cell subset was processed on its own, while patient and healthy donor samples were processed together. The immunoSEQ multiplex PCR was used to amplify TCRB sequences from cDNA, generating 87-bp fragments that spanned the CDR3 region. Sequencing of the amplicons was done on the Illumina HiSeq platform. Per the source publication's procedure: Synthetic template baselines were used to correct PCR bias computationally, reads within Hamming distance 2 were collapsed, and singletons that could not be merged were discarded. Reads were aligned against IMGT so that V, D and J genes, CDR3 length and insertions or deletions at six rearrangement sites could be assigned. Within each subset, clonotype counts were normalized to sorted cell number, after which true diversity and Gini coefficients were computed with the tcR R package. The overlap coefficient, calculated on TCRB nucleotide sequences, was used to measure repertoire sharing. Out-of-frame TCRB sequences from naive cells were analyzed as a proxy for the pre-selection repertoire. Entries here come from immuneACCESS through TCRdb and include only in-frame sequences with V and J called. Some clones fail to appear in such tables; in the studies checked, an unresolved V gene covers under half of the shortfall, and the cause of the remainder is unknown. D and trimming were read from the DNA, whereas the V and J calls and clone size are those reported in that table. The sample data list about 400,000 clones, and roughly 12% of these were observed just once. The ten largest clones capture approximately 0.015% of the sample.

This clone turned up a few times. It lacks a known antigen. There are no base qualities to consult, and no much larger clone falls within one base. Other DNA sequences in this sample translate to the same CDR3. The sequence came from a man aged 18 to 30 in good health. Sequencing used naive CD4+ T cells from blood. The cell subset or site label here, explained by the study, means: true naive CD4+ T cells. Recombination joined TRBV30 with TRBJ1-2; 7 bases in the junction line up with TRBD1. In nucleotides, the sequence is TGTGCCTGGAGTGTACCGAGACAGGGAGGTTATGGCTACACCTTC. It translates as CAWSVPRQGGYGYTF.